Listed below are T cell receptor beta chains from one sample, sequenced in a study of type 1 regulatory T cells. TCRdb redid the calling of the reads with MiXCR, one entry per CDR3 protein. The table lists approximately 90,000 distinct CDR3 sequences, roughly 30% of them singletons. Input material: CD4+ T cells, either the whole sample or a sorted fraction (not recorded which). The receptors originated from a human donor in good health. The CDR3 runs from the conserved cysteine through the conserved F or W. The D gene is left open where the match is weak. The size entry is marked missing in some rows and otherwise reads once, few, many or a size class.

size,V,D,J,CDR3,DNA
few,TRBV12-3/TRBV12-4,TRBD2,TRBJ2-4,CASSLVLAGGPAKNIQYF,TGTGCCAGCAGTTTGGTACTAGCGGGAGGGCCAGCCAAAAACATTCAGTACTTC
few,TRBV7-8,-,TRBJ2-5,CASSLVPRQGKETQYF,TGTGCCAGCAGCTTAGTCCCGAGGCAGGGGAAGGAGACCCAGTACTTC
-,TRBV9,-,TRBJ2-1,CASSVVGTGNEQFF,TGTGCCAGCAGCGTAGTCGGGACTGGCAATGAGCAGTTCTTC
-,TRBV6-1,-,TRBJ1-5,CASSGRQGNQPQHF,TGTGCCAGCAGTGGCCGACAGGGCAATCAGCCCCAGCATTTT
few,TRBV20-1,-,TRBJ2-5,CSASGSDKTQYF,TGCAGTGCTAGTGGGAGTGATAAGACCCAGTACTTC
once,TRBV20-1,-,TRBJ1-2,CSARDLGRGGYGYTF,TGCAGTGCTAGAGATCTTGGCAGGGGAGGGTATGGCTACACCTTC
-,TRBV30,-,TRBJ2-6,CAQYAGANVLTF,TGTGCCCAATATGCTGGGGCCAACGTCCTGACTTTC
-,TRBV20-1,TRBD2,TRBJ2-7,CSATLGEGPFEQYF,TGCAGTGCCACACTTGGGGAGGGCCCCTTCGAGCAGTACTTC
-,TRBV6-6,-,TRBJ1-5,CASSYLSPGQPQHF,TGTGCCAGCAGTTACCTCTCACCCGGTCAGCCCCAGCATTTT
-,TRBV4-3,TRBD2,TRBJ2-1,CASSQEGLANEQFF,TGCGCCAGCAGCCAGGAGGGACTAGCTAATGAGCAGTTCTTC
-,TRBV5-1,TRBD2,TRBJ2-5,CASSLTSGSVETQYF,TGCGCCAGCAGCTTGACTAGCGGGAGTGTGGAGACCCAGTACTTC
few,TRBV7-2,-,TRBJ1-2,CASSLAHLVPNYGYTF,TGTGCCAGCAGCTTAGCGCATTTGGTACCTAACTATGGCTACACCTTC
-,TRBV10-3,TRBD2,TRBJ2-1,CAINPTSGRNEQFF,TGTGCCATCAACCCGACTAGCGGGAGGAATGAGCAGTTCTTC
few,TRBV11-3,-,TRBJ2-7,CASYGSYEQYF,TGTGCCAGCTATGGGTCCTACGAGCAGTACTTC
few,TRBV30,-,TRBJ1-1,CACTPGGVHPDTEAFF,TGTGCCTGTACGCCCGGCGGGGTGCATCCGGACACTGAAGCTTTCTTT
-,TRBV14,-,TRBJ2-3,CASSQERVATDTQYF,TGTGCCAGCAGCCAAGAGCGGGTTGCGACAGATACGCAGTATTTT
few,TRBV11-2,-,TRBJ1-2,CASSPTGSIPYGYTF,TGTGCCAGCAGCCCTACAGGCTCCATTCCCTATGGCTACACCTTC
few,TRBV14,TRBD2,TRBJ2-1,CASSVGLGNYNEQFF,TGTGCCAGCAGTGTCGGACTAGGGAATTACAATGAGCAGTTCTTC
few,TRBV10-3,-,TRBJ2-7,CAISALDSYEQYF,TGTGCCATCTCAGCTCTGGATAGCTACGAGCAGTACTTC
few,TRBV29-1,TRBD1,TRBJ1-1,CSVGQGNTEAFF,TGCAGCGTGGGACAGGGTAACACTGAAGCTTTCTTT
-,TRBV20-1,TRBD1,TRBJ1-5,CSAVRQGADWNQPQHF,TGCAGTGCTGTCCGGCAGGGGGCGGATTGGAATCAGCCCCAGCATTTT
-,TRBV18,-,TRBJ1-5,CASSPQYGNQPQHF,TGTGCCAGCTCACCTCAATATGGCAATCAGCCCCAGCATTTT
few,TRBV20-1,-,TRBJ1-2,CSASDRSSVYTF,TGCAGTGCTAGCGACAGATCCTCCGTCTACACCTTC
few,TRBV20-1,-,TRBJ2-1,CRIPLRLDNNEQFF,TGCAGGATTCCCCTACGGCTAGACAACAATGAGCAGTTCTTC
-,TRBV20-1,TRBD2,TRBJ2-3,CSQGLAGTDTQYF,TGCAGTCAAGGACTAGCGGGAACAGATACGCAGTATTTT
few,TRBV5-1,-,TRBJ1-6,CASSLDVGNNSPLHF,TGCGCCAGCAGCTTGGATGTAGGGAATAATTCACCCCTCCACTTT
-,TRBV5-1,-,TRBJ2-5,CASSLAAGSGETQYF,TGCGCCAGCAGCTTGGCCGCGGGGTCAGGAGAGACCCAGTACTTC
few,TRBV10-3,-,TRBJ2-5,CAISDQGGTGETQYF,TGTGCCATCAGTGATCAGGGTGGGACGGGAGAGACCCAGTACTTC
-,TRBV19,TRBD1,TRBJ2-7,CASSKALGQGAYEQYF,TGTGCCAGTAGTAAGGCGCTGGGACAGGGGGCCTACGAGCAGTACTTC
-,TRBV20-1,-,TRBJ2-7,CSAGGGGQSYEQYF,TGCAGTGCTGGGGGGGGGGGACAGTCCTACGAGCAGTACTTC
-,TRBV29-1,-,TRBJ2-7,CSAIRQGLSLTPYEQYF,TGCAGCGCTATTAGACAGGGACTCTCTCTCACGCCCTACGAGCAGTACTTC
-,TRBV12-3/TRBV12-4,TRBD1,TRBJ2-2,CASRPGTAPTGELFF,TGTGCCAGCAGGCCCGGGACAGCCCCCACCGGGGAGCTGTTTTTT
few,TRBV3-1,TRBD2,TRBJ2-1,CASSPPSGSYNEQFF,TGTGCCAGCAGCCCGCCCAGCGGGAGTTACAATGAGCAGTTCTTC
-,TRBV12-3/TRBV12-4,TRBD1,TRBJ1-4,CASSSGGTQGKLFF,TGTGCCAGCAGTTCAGGGGGGACCCAAGGAAAACTGTTTTTT
few,TRBV6-2/TRBV6-3,-,TRBJ1-1,CASSYVGGNTEAFF,TGTGCCAGCAGTTACGTTGGGGGGAACACTGAAGCTTTCTTT
-,TRBV14,-,TRBJ2-7,CASSQVGGSVREQYF,TGTGCCAGCAGCCAAGTAGGGGGTAGCGTTCGCGAGCAGTACTTC
-,TRBV20-1,-,TRBJ1-4,CSALDSQATNEKLFF,TGCAGTGCTCTGGACAGCCAAGCAACTAATGAAAAACTGTTTTTT
-,TRBV12-3/TRBV12-4,-,TRBJ2-6,CASSLSQTSGANVLTF,TGTGCCAGCAGTTTGAGTCAGACGTCTGGGGCCAACGTCCTGACTTTC
-,TRBV10-3,TRBD1,TRBJ2-5,CAIGGTGQETQYF,TGTGCCATCGGGGGGACAGGGCAAGAGACCCAGTACTTC
few,TRBV7-2,-,TRBJ2-1,CASSLEGEWNEQFF,TGTGCCAGCAGCTTAGAAGGGGAGTGGAATGAGCAGTTCTTC
-,TRBV20-1,TRBD2,TRBJ2-1,CSAGTSGGPYNEQFF,TGCAGTGCGGGGACTAGCGGGGGGCCCTACAATGAGCAGTTCTTC
few,TRBV5-1,TRBD1,TRBJ1-1,CASGTGAAEAFF,TGCGCCAGCGGCACAGGGGCGGCTGAAGCTTTCTTT
few,TRBV20-1,TRBD1,TRBJ2-1,CSASGTGNNEQFF,TGCAGTGCTAGTGGGACAGGGAACAATGAGCAGTTCTTC
-,TRBV19,-,TRBJ2-7,CASSTPEDGGPESYEQYF,TGTGCCAGTAGCACGCCGGAGGACGGCGGCCCAGAATCCTACGAGCAGTACTTC
few,TRBV12-3/TRBV12-4,TRBD1,TRBJ1-2,CASSLSTGAADGYTF,TGTGCCAGCAGCCTCTCCACAGGGGCGGCGGATGGCTACACCTTC
-,TRBV20-1,-,TRBJ2-1,CSASKGQGGRASRNEQFF,TGCAGTGCTAGTAAGGGACAGGGCGGGAGGGCGTCTCGGAATGAGCAGTTCTTC
-,TRBV10-3,TRBD1,TRBJ2-7,CAISEFWTGSHEQYF,TGTGCTATCAGTGAGTTTTGGACAGGGTCACACGAGCAGTACTTC
few,TRBV20-1,-,TRBJ2-5,CSATRPGSGQETQYF,TGCAGTGCTACCCGACCCGGGAGCGGGCAAGAGACCCAGTACTTC
few,TRBV6-2/TRBV6-3,TRBD2,TRBJ2-7,CASTLSGGAYEQYF,TGTGCCAGCACCCTTAGCGGGGGGGCCTACGAGCAGTACTTC
-,TRBV21-1,-,TRBJ2-6,CASSVGGLGSSGANVLTF,TGTGCCAGCAGCGTTGGGGGCTTGGGAAGCTCTGGGGCCAACGTCCTGACTTTC
few,TRBV20-1,TRBD1,TRBJ1-2,CSAPDRGPGYTF,TGCAGTGCTCCGGACAGGGGCCCTGGCTACACCTTC
few,TRBV11-2,TRBD2,TRBJ2-1,CASSSLGLAGGRRWVFF,TGTGCCAGCAGCTCGCTCGGACTAGCGGGAGGGCGACGATGGGTGTTCTTC
-,TRBV7-6,-,TRBJ2-3,CASSLAHSTDTQYF,TGTGCCAGCAGCTTAGCTCACAGCACAGATACGCAGTATTTT
many,TRBV20-1,-,TRBJ1-2,CSARERENYGYTF,TGCAGTGCTAGAGAAAGGGAAAACTATGGCTACACCTTC
few,TRBV4-3,TRBD2,TRBJ2-3,CASSQEPTSGVDTQYF,TGCGCCAGCAGCCAAGAGCCTACTAGCGGGGTAGATACGCAGTATTTT